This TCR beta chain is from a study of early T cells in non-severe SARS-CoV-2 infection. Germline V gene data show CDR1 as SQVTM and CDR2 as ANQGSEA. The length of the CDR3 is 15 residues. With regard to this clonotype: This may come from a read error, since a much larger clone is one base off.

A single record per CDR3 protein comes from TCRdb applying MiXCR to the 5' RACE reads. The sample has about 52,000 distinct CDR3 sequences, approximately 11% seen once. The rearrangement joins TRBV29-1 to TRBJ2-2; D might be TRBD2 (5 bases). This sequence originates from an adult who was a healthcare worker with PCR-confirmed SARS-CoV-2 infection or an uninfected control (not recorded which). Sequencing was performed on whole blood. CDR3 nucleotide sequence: TGCAGCGTTGAAGAAAGTCAGTCGAACACCGGGGAGCCGTTTTTT. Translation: CSVEESQSNTGEPFF.